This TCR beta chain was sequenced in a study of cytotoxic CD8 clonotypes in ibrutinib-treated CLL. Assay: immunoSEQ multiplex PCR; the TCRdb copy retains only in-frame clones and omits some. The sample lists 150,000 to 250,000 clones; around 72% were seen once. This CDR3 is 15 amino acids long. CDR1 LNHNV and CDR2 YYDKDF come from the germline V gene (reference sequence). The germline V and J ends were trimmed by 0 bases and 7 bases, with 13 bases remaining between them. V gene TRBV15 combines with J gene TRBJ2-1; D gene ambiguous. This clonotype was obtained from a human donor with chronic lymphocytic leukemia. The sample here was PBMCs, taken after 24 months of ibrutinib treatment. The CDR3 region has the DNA TGTGCCACCAGCAGAGATGCCTACGGTCGGAATGAGCAGTTCTTC. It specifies CATSRDAYGRNEQFF.